These T cell receptor beta chains were read from a single sample in a study of regulatory T cells in long-lasting Graves disease. TCRdb independently ran MiXCR on the multiplex PCR reads; one entry per CDR3 protein. This table holds 600,000 to 850,000 distinct CDR3 sequences, about 30% found once. Specimen: peripheral blood mononuclear cells (PBMCs), collected when the disease was refractory, from a patient treated with antithyroid drugs. These receptors all come from a female donor with Graves disease. CDR3s include the opening cysteine and the closing phenylalanine or tryptophan. The order of the fields is clone size, J gene, V gene, D gene, CDR3 DNA, CDR3 protein. The D gene is left open where the match is weak. Expanded clones are given a class, and other clones once, few, many or no size at all.

NA | TRBJ2-2 | TRBV5-4 | NA | TGTGCCAGCAGCTTGGGATCGGGAGACACCGGGGAGCTGTTTTTT | CASSLGSGDTGELFF
NA | TRBJ2-5 | TRBV28 | NA | TGTGCCAGCAGTGAATCCGGGACCCAAGGGACCCAGTACTTC | CASSESGTQGTQYF
NA | TRBJ2-7 | TRBV13 | NA | TGTGCCAGCAGCTTCCGAGGGACGACCTACGAGCAGTACTTC | CASSFRGTTYEQYF
few | TRBJ1-6 | TRBV9 | NA | TGTGCCAGCAGCCGGACAGAGAGCTATAATTCACCCCTCCACTTT | CASSRTESYNSPLHF
few | TRBJ2-7 | TRBV20-1 | TRBD1 | TGCAGTGCTAGAGCAGACAGGGGAGAGCAGTACTTC | CSARADRGEQYF
few | TRBJ1-2 | TRBV11-2 | TRBD1 | TGTGCCAGCAGAGAGACAGGGTCGGATGGCTACACCTTC | CASRETGSDGYTF
few | TRBJ2-7 | TRBV9 | NA | TGTGCCAGCAGCGTATCCTGGCAGGGTTTCTACGAGCAGTACTTC | CASSVSWQGFYEQYF
few | TRBJ1-1 | TRBV6-1 | NA | TGTGCCAGCAGCCCCCTGGGCAGGGCCACTGAAGCTTTCTTT | CASSPLGRATEAFF
once | TRBJ2-6 | TRBV5-1 | NA | TGCGCCAGCAGCTTGTATGGGTCTGGGGCCAACGTCCTGACTTTC | CASSLYGSGANVLTF
NA | TRBJ2-7 | TRBV27 | NA | TGTGCCAGCAGGGACACAGGGACCCACGAGCAGTACTTC | CASRDTGTHEQYF
NA | TRBJ2-7 | TRBV5-4 | TRBD1 | TGTGCCAGCAGAACTGGGACAGGGAAGCAGTACTTC | CASRTGTGKQYF
many | TRBJ1-2 | TRBV28 | NA | TGTGCCAGCAGTTTCCTAAGTGGACGCAGACCTGGCTACACCTTC | CASSFLSGRRPGYTF
NA | TRBJ2-5 | TRBV3-1 | TRBD2 | TGTGCCAGCAGCACAGGACTAGCGGACCCTCAAGAGACCCAGTACTTC | CASSTGLADPQETQYF
NA | TRBJ1-5 | TRBV27 | NA | TGTGCCAGCAGTTTACAGGGCGGGCTGAGCAATCAGCCCCAGCATTTT | CASSLQGGLSNQPQHF
few | TRBJ1-1 | TRBV10-3 | TRBD1 | TGTGCCGCCAGGGGGGGACGGCAGCTGAACACTGAAGCTTTCTTT | CAARGGRQLNTEAFF
NA | TRBJ2-1 | TRBV15 | NA | TGTGCCACCAGCAGAAGGCAGGGGCTTTCAAATGAGCAGTTCTTC | CATSRRQGLSNEQFF
few | TRBJ1-1 | TRBV5-1 | NA | TGCGCCAGCAGCATGGAAGGACACGGGGCTTTCTTT | CASSMEGHGAFF
few | TRBJ1-2 | TRBV5-1 | TRBD1 | TGCGCCAGCAGCAACCCGGGACAGACGAACTATGGCTACACCTTC | CASSNPGQTNYGYTF
NA | TRBJ2-5 | TRBV3-1 | NA | TGTGCCAGCAGCCAAGATGGGGAGAACAGCCAAGAGACCCAGTACTTC | CASSQDGENSQETQYF
many | TRBJ2-7 | TRBV11-3 | NA | TGTGCCAGCAGCTTAGGCGGCATCGCGGGGACCTACGAGCAGTACTTC | CASSLGGIAGTYEQYF
few | TRBJ1-1 | TRBV12-3/TRBV12-4 | NA | TGTGCCAGCAGTCCAGGGAGAGCTTTCTTT | CASSPGRAFF
NA | TRBJ1-1 | TRBV19 | NA | TGTGCCAGTAGTATAAACGGGAACACTGAAGCTTTCTTT | CASSINGNTEAFF
NA | TRBJ1-2 | TRBV19 | NA | TGTGCCAGTAGTCGACCAGGAGATACCGCAAGGAACTATGGCTACACCTTC | CASSRPGDTARNYGYTF
few | TRBJ1-5 | TRBV12-3/TRBV12-4 | TRBD1 | TGTGCCAGCAGCCCTGGGGACAGGGTTGCCAATCAGCCCCAGCATTTT | CASSPGDRVANQPQHF
NA | TRBJ1-2 | TRBV6-1 | TRBD1 | TGTGCCAGCATCGACCGGACAGGGCACCCCTATGGCTACACCTTC | CASIDRTGHPYGYTF
many | TRBJ1-5 | TRBV6-1 | TRBD1 | TGTGCCAGCACCGGACAGGTCAATCAGCCCCAGCATTTT | CASTGQVNQPQHF
many | TRBJ2-7 | TRBV12-5 | TRBD2 | TGTGCTAGTGGTTCCGTTACAGGGCCGACGAAAGCGGGAGGAATCGTTGCCCCCTACGAGCAGTACTTC | CASGSVTGPTKAGGIVAPYEQYF
NA | TRBJ1-1 | TRBV29-1 | NA | TGCAGCGTTATGGCGACGAACACTGAAGCTTTCTTT | CSVMATNTEAFF
NA | TRBJ1-5 | TRBV30 | NA | TGTGCCTGGAGTGTAAGGGGTGCCCAGCCCCAGCATTTT | CAWSVRGAQPQHF
few | TRBJ2-5 | TRBV20-1 | NA | TGCAGTGCTGAAGGGACCACGAATCAAGAGACCCAGTACTTC | CSAEGTTNQETQYF
NA | TRBJ1-2 | TRBV27 | NA | TGTGCCAGCAGTTTTCATGTACGCTATGGCTACACCTTC | CASSFHVRYGYTF
many | TRBJ1-2 | TRBV5-1 | TRBD1 | TGCGCCAGCAGCTTGGGCAGGGGGCCCACTAACTATGGCTACACCTTC | CASSLGRGPTNYGYTF
NA | TRBJ2-7 | TRBV27 | TRBD1 | TGTGCCAGCAGTTTATCGGGACAGGGGGGCTGGCAGTACTTC | CASSLSGQGGWQYF
few | TRBJ1-1 | TRBV10-3 | NA | TGTGCCATCAGTGAGTCGGGAACAGGGACTAACACTGAAGCTTTCTTT | CAISESGTGTNTEAFF
NA | TRBJ1-4 | TRBV7-2 | NA | TGTGCCAGCAGCCTCGACAGCGTCTATGAAAAACTGTTTTTT | CASSLDSVYEKLFF
NA | TRBJ2-7 | TRBV5-1 | NA | TGCGCCAGCAGCTCAAACCGGGCTCAGCATTACGAGCAGTACTTC | CASSSNRAQHYEQYF
few | TRBJ2-5 | TRBV18 | NA | TGTGCCAGCTCACCACCGTCTGGGGCCCAAGTCCAGTACTTC | CASSPPSGAQVQYF
NA | TRBJ1-1 | TRBV28 | NA | TGTGCCAGCAGTTTACCAAACGGACGGCCCACTGAAGCTTTCTTT | CASSLPNGRPTEAFF
many | TRBJ1-4 | TRBV5-1 | TRBD1 | TGCGCCAGCAGCAGGGACAGGGGAGGTGAAAAACTGTTTTTT | CASSRDRGGEKLFF
NA | TRBJ2-6 | TRBV30 | TRBD1 | TGTGCCTGGAGTTCACAGGGGGTCAACGTCCTGACTTTC | CAWSSQGVNVLTF
few | TRBJ1-6 | TRBV20-1 | NA | TGCAGTGCTAGTCCGGCGGGGAACAATTCACCCCTCCACTTT | CSASPAGNNSPLHF
NA | TRBJ2-5 | TRBV2 | NA | TGTGCCAGCAACCCGCGCCGGGACGGACCGCCCAGGGACTTC | CASNPRRDGPPRDF
many | TRBJ1-5 | TRBV28 | NA | TGTGCCAGCACTACTTATAAGCAGTCGAGCAATCAGCCCCAGCATTTT | CASTTYKQSSNQPQHF
few | TRBJ1-2 | TRBV19 | NA | TGTGCCAGTAGTACCGAACAGAGGCGGAACTATGGCTACACCTTC | CASSTEQRRNYGYTF
NA | TRBJ2-7 | TRBV29-1 | NA | TGCAGCGCATCAGGTGGCGGTGACTACGAGCAGTACTTC | CSASGGGDYEQYF